This TCR beta chain is drawn from a study of T cells after yellow fever vaccination. In the study overall: Libraries from low-cell-number fractions were prepared with the SMART-Seq v4 Ultra Low Input RNA kit.

Study-wide results and caveats: A weaker but faster secondary response was observed, peaking on day 5 versus 15.

The table lists this clonotype with many counts. Its antigen remains unknown. In making TCR cDNA, 5'RACE template switching added a universal primer site and UMIs to it. One entry per CDR3 protein results from TCRdb running MiXCR on the 5' RACE reads. The sample has hundreds of thousands of distinct CDR3 sequences, around 9.3% seen once; the top ten hold 3% to 3.5%. Germline lookup yields CDR1 SGHTA and CDR2 FQGNSA. This CDR3 is 15 amino acids long. Trimming removed 2 bases from V and 0 bases from J, with 8 bases in between. The origin of this receptor is a man younger than 35 who received the YFV17D yellow fever vaccine. Sequencing used CD4+ T cells sorted from PBMCs, obtained 5 days after the yellow fever booster vaccination. The chain uses TRBV7-2 and TRBJ2-1, with D perhaps TRBD1 or TRBD2 (5 bases each). The CDR3 DNA sequence: TGTGCCAGCAGCTTAACAGGACTCTCCTACAATGAGCAGTTCTTC. Its protein product is CASSLTGLSYNEQFF.